One and the same sample provided the 5 T cell receptor beta chains below, sequenced in a study of T-cell reconstitution after alpha-beta-depleted transplantation in children. Preparation of the TCRbeta library used unique molecular identifiers. TCRdb reprocessed the PCR reads via MiXCR and lists one record per CDR3 protein. This sample has a few hundred thousand distinct CDR3 sequences, with about a quarter found just once. Sequences were derived from PBMCs, sampled before TCRalphabeta/CD19-depleted stem cell transplant. The receptors stem from a boy in the first two years of life with Wiskott-Aldrich syndrome, due to receive a stem cell transplant.

The V gene is TRBV7-8, the J gene TRBJ1-1; no clear D gene. Trimming left V 1 base short and J 1 base short, with 7 bases between. Per the germline V gene, CDR1 is SGHVS and CDR2 is FQNEAQ. There are 14 residues in the CDR3. The CDR3 here is CASSLDQSNTEAFF. CDR3 nucleotide sequence: TGTGCCAGCAGCTTAGACCAGTCGAACACTGAAGCTTTCTTT. Full variable domain (rest looked up from reference TRBV7-8 and TRBJ1-1): GAGVSQSPRYKVAKRGQDVALRCDPISGHVSLFWYQQALGQGPEFLTYFQNEAQLDKSGLPSDRFFAERPEGSVSTLKIQRTQQEDSAVYLCASSLDQSNTEAFFGQGTRLTVV.

This CDR3 reads CASSLDYFNVAGGSVNEQFF. The CDR3 region has the DNA TGTGCCAGCAGCTTAGATTATTTTAACGTAGCGGGAGGTTCGGTCAATGAGCAGTTCTTC. The chain carries TRBV11-2 and TRBJ2-1; TRBD2 matches at 10 bases. Germline CDR1 reads SGHAT; CDR2 reads FQNNGV. The CDR3 totals 20 residues. V dropped 0 bases and J dropped 6; count of bases not matched to a gene: 17.

This chain uses TRBV5-1 with TRBJ1-2, with TRBD1 as a possible D gene (6 bases). In germline, CDR1 is SGHRS, CDR2 YFSETQ. This CDR3 has 14 amino acids. V was clipped by 4 bases and J by 4 bases, with 14 bases between them. CDR3 sequence reads: CASSPVHRVYGYTF. CDR3 bases: TGCGCCAGCAGCCCAGTCCACAGGGTCTATGGCTACACCTTC. The full variable domain, completed using reference TRBV5-1 and TRBJ1-2, is KAGVTQTPRYLIKTRGQQVTLSCSPISGHRSVSWYQQTPGQGLQFLFEYFSETQRNKGNFPGRFSGRQFSNSRSEMNVSTLELGDSALYLCASSPVHRVYGYTFGSGTRLTVV.

There are many counts of this clonotype. The J gene is TRBJ2-5, the V gene TRBV28; no reliable D call. This CDR3 has 9 amino acids. V was clipped by 8 bases and J by 5 bases, with 3 bases between them. The germline gives CDR1 MDHEN, CDR2 SYDVKM. The CDR3 bases are TGTGCCAGCGGGGAGACCCAGTACTTC. This sequence encodes CASGETQYF.

The rearrangement links TRBV5-1 to TRBJ2-5, with D perhaps TRBD2 (6 bases). V dropped 5 bases and J dropped 5 bases, with 10 bases sitting between them. The CDR3 extends over 12 amino acids. Germline values: CDR1 SGHRS, CDR2 YFSETQ. The CDR3 reads CASSSAGETQYF. CDR3 DNA: TGCGCCAGCAGTTCCGCGGGGGAGACCCAGTACTTC.